This TCR beta chain was retrieved from a study of blood T cells in healthy people across ages. Study-wide results and caveats: The CMV status of each donor remained undetermined, and this could have confounded shifts in expanded clonotypes.

With a J-beta primer mix and a sample-barcoded 5' primer, a second PCR ran roughly 7 to 11 cycles. TCRdb analysed the 5' RACE reads with MiXCR anew, one entry per CDR3 protein. The sample lists 850,000 to 1,300,000 distinct CDR3 sequences, 35% to 55% seen once, with about 19% in the top ten. Details on this clonotype: Its antigen remains unidentified.

Researchers report isolating at least 6 million PBMCs per sample. Sequenced input: blood. The receptor's source is a woman aged 55-70 years in good health.

CDR3 nucleotides: TGTGCCAGCAGCTCCTATATGGGGACAGGGGCTTGGGAGCAGTACTTC. It codes for CASSSYMGTGAWEQYF. The chain combines TRBV7-8 with TRBJ2-4, with 10 bases identical to TRBD1. This CDR3 is built from 16 residues. Germline-derived CDR1 and CDR2 are SGHVS and FQNEAQ. Trimming cost V 4 bases and J 13 bases; bases outside gene matches: 16.